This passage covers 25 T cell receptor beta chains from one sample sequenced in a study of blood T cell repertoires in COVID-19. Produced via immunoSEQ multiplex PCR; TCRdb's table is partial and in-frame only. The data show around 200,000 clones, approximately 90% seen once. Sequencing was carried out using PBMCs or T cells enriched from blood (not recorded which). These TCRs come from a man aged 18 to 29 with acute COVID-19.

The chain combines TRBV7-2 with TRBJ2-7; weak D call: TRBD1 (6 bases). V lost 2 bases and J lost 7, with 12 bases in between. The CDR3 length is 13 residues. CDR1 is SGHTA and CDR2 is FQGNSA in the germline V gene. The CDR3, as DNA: TGTGCCAGCAGCTTAACAGGGTCAGGGGAGCAGTACTTC. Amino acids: CASSLTGSGEQYF.

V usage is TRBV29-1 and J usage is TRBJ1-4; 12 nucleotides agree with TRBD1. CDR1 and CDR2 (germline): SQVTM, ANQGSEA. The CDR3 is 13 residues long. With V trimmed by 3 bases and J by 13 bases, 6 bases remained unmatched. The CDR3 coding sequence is TGCAGCGTTGACACTGGGACAGGGGGCAGACTGTTTTTT. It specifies CSVDTGTGGRLFF. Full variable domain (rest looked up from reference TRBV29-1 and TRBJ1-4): SAVISQKPSRDICQRGTSLTIQCQVDSQVTMMFWYRQQPGQSLTLIATANQGSEATYESGFVIDKFPISRPNLTFSTLTVSNMSPEDSSIYLCSVDTGTGGRLFFGSGTQLSVL.

The chain's CDR3 is CAISQDSLPDTQYF. The CDR3 nucleotides are TGTGCCATCAGTCAGGACAGTCTCCCAGATACGCAGTATTTT. J is TRBJ2-3 and V is TRBV10-3; D perhaps matches TRBD1 (6 bases). V lost 5 bases and J lost 4, with 13 bases in between. CDR3 length: 14 amino acids. Germline V CDR1 and CDR2: ENHRY, SYGVKD.

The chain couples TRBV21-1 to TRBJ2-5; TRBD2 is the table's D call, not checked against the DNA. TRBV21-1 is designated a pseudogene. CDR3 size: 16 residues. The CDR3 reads CASSNQAGAPKETQYF. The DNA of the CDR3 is TGTGCCAGCAGCAACCAGGCGGGGGCCCCCAAGGAGACCCAGTACTTC.

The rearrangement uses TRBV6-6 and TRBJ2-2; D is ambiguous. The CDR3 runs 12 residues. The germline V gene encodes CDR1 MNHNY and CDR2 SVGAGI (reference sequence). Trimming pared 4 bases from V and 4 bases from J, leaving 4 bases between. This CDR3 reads CASSSVTGELFF. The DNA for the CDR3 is TGTGCCAGCAGTTCAGTCACCGGGGAGCTGTTTTTT.

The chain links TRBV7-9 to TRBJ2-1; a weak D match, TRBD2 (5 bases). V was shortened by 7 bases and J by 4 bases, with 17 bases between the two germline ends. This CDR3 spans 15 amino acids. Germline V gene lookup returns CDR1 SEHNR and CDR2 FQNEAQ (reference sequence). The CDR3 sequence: CASTPEGSAYNEQFF. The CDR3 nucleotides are TGTGCCAGCACCCCGGAAGGTAGCGCATACAATGAGCAGTTCTTC.

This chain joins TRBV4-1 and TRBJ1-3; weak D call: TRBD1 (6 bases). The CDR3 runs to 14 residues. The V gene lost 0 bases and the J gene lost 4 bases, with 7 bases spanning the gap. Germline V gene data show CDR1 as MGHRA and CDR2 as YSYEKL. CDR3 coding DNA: TGCGCCAGCAGCCAAGAGGGGGCCGGAAACACCATATATTTT. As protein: CASSQEGAGNTIYF.

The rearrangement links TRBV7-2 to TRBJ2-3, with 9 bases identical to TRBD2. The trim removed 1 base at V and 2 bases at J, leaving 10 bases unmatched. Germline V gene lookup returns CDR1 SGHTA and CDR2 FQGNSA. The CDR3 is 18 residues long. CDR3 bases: TGTGCCAGCAGCTTAGAATCAGCGAGACTAGCGGCCACAGATACGCAGTATTTT. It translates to CASSLESARLAATDTQYF.

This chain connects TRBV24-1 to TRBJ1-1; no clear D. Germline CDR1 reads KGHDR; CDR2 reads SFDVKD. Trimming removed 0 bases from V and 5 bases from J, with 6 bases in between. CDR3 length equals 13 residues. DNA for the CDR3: TGTGCCACCAGTGATTTGGGTAGTACTGAAGCTTTCTTT. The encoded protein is CATSDLGSTEAFF.

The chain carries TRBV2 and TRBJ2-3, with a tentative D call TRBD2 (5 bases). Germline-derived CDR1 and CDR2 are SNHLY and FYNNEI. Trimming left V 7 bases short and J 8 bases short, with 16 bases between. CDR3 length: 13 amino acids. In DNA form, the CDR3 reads TGTGCCAGCACTAGAACTCGGGAAGGTACGCAGTATTTT. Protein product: CASTRTREGTQYF.

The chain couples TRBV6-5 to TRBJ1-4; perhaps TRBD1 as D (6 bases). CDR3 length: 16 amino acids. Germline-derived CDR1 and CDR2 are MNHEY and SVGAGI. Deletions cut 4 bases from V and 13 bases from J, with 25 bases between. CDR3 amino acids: CASSLMDSRVGGGLFF. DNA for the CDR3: TGTGCCAGCAGTTTAATGGACAGTCGGGTTGGCGGGGGACTGTTTTTT.

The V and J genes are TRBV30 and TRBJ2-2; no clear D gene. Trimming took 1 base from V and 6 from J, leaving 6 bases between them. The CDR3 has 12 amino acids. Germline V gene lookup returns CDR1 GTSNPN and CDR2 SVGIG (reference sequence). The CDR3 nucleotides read TGTGCCTGGAGTGGCGTAGCCGGGGAGCTGTTTTTT. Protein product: CAWSGVAGELFF.

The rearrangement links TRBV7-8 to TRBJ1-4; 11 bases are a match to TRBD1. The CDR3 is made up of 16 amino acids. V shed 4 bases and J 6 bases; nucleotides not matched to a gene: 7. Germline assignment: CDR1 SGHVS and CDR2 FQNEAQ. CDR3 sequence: CASSSGQGAHYEKLFF. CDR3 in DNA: TGTGCCAGCAGCTCCGGACAGGGGGCGCATTATGAAAAACTGTTTTTT.

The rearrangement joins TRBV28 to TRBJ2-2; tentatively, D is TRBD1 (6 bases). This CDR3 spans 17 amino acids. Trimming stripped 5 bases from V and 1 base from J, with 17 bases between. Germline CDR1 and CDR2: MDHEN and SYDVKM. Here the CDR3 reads CASSETGISRNTGELFF. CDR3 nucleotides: TGTGCCAGCAGTGAAACAGGGATCTCTAGGAACACCGGGGAGCTGTTTTTT.

Here the CDR3 DNA reads TGTGCCAGCAGCTTTACTCTAGCGGGAGTCCGTCCAGATACGCAGTATTTT. Its translation: CASSFTLAGVRPDTQYF. V usage is TRBV5-5 and J usage is TRBJ2-3; TRBD2 matches at 10 bases. The CDR3 contains 17 residues. Germline CDR1 reads SGHKS; CDR2 reads YYEKEE (reference sequence). The ends lost 2 bases at V and 4 bases at J; junction bases unmatched: 10. The variable domain in full, completed from reference TRBV5-5 and TRBJ2-3, reads DAGVTQSPTHLIKTRGQQVTLRCSPISGHKSVSWYQQVLGQGPQFIFQYYEKEERGRGNFPDRFSARQFPNYSSELNVNALLLGDSALYLCASSFTLAGVRPDTQYFGPGTRLTVL.

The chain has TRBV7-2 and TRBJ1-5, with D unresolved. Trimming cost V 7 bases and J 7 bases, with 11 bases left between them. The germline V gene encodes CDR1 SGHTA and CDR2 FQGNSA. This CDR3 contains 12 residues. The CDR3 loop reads CASTFGWQPQHF. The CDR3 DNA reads TGTGCCAGCACGTTCGGGTGGCAGCCCCAGCATTTT.

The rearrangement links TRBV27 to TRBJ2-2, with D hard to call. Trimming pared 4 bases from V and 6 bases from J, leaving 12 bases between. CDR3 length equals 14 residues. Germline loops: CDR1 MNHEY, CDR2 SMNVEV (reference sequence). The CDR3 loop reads CASSWSQHAGELFF. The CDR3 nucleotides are TGTGCCAGCAGTTGGTCCCAACATGCCGGGGAGCTGTTTTTT.

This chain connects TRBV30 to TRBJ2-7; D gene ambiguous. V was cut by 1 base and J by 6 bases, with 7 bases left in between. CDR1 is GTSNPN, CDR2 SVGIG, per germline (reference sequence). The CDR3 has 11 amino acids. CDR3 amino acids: CAWSGQREQYF. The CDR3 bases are TGTGCCTGGAGTGGTCAGCGCGAGCAGTACTTC.

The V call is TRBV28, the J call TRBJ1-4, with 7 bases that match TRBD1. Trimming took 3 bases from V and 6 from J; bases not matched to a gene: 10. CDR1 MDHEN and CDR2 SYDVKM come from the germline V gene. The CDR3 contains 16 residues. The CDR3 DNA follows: TGTGCCAGCAGTTTGTATTCCGGGACAGTGGATGAAAAACTGTTTTTT. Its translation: CASSLYSGTVDEKLFF.

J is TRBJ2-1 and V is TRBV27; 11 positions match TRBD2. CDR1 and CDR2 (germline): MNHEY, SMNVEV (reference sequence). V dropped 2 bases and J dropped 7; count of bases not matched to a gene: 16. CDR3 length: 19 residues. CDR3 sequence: CASSLKRRPSGRLGNEQFF. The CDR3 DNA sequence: TGTGCCAGCAGTTTAAAGCGTCGGCCTAGCGGGAGGTTGGGGAATGAGCAGTTCTTC.

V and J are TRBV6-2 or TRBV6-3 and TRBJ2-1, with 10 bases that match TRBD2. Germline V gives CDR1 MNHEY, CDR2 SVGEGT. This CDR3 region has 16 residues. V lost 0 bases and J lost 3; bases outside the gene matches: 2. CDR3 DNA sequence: TGTGCCAGCAGTTACTCCCAGCGGGAGGGCTACAATGAGCAGTTCTTC. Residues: CASSYSQREGYNEQFF.

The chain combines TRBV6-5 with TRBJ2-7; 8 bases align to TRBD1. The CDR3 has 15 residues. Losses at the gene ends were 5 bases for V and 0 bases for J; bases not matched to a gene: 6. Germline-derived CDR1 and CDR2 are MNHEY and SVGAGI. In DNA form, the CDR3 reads TGTGCCAGCAGTCGCCAGGGGGCCTTCTCCTACGAGCAGTACTTC. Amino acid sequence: CASSRQGAFSYEQYF.

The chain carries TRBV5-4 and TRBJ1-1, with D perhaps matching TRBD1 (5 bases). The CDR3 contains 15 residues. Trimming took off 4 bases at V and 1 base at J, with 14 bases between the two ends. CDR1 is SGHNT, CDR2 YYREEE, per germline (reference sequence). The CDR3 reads CASSQDWGGNTEAFF. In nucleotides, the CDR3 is TGTGCCAGCAGCCAGGACTGGGGGGGGAACACTGAAGCTTTCTTT.

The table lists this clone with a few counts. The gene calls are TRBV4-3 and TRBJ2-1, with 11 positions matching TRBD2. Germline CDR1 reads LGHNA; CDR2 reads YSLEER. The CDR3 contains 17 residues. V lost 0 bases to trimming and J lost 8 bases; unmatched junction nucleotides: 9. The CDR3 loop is CASSQDGLAGGGDEQFF. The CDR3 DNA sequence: TGCGCCAGCAGCCAAGATGGGCTAGCGGGAGGTGGTGATGAGCAGTTCTTC.

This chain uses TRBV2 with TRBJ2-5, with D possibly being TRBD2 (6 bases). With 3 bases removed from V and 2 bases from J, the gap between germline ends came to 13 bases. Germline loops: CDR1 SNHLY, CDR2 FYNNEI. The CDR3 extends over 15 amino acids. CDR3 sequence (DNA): TGTGCCAGCAGTGAGGGAGTAGCGGCTCAAGAGACCCAGTACTTC. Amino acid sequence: CASSEGVAAQETQYF.